The 22 T cell receptor beta chains below come from one sample, sequenced in a study of blood T cells in healthy people across ages. The authors ran a second PCR of about 7 to 12 cycles using a sample-barcoded 5' primer and a J-beta primer mix. From the 5' RACE reads, TCRdb called clonotypes with MiXCR, one entry per CDR3 protein. The sample lists roughly 680,000 distinct CDR3 sequences, over 40% occurring once. The sample was blood. These receptors were obtained from a woman at least 80 years old in good health.

In regard to this clonotype: The junction and the germline gene differ at one end; a read error may be behind it. The chain joins TRBV2 to TRBJ1-5; D is unresolved. Per the germline V gene, CDR1 is SNHLY and CDR2 is FYNNEI. This CDR3 has 16 amino acids. The CDR3, as DNA: TGTGCCAGCAGTGAAGGGGGAGGAGCTCCCAATCAGCCTCAGCATTTT. This encodes CASSEGGGAPNQPQHF.

This chain joins TRBV27 and TRBJ2-2; 11 nucleotides line up with TRBD2. The CDR3 totals 18 residues. The V and J ends lost 0 bases and 6 bases, in that order; junction bases with no gene match: 9. The germline gives CDR1 MNHEY, CDR2 SMNVEV (reference sequence). The CDR3 DNA follows: TGTGCCAGCAGTTTATCAAGTAGCGGGAGGGCTGTGGCCGGGGAGCTGTTTTTT. This gives the protein CASSLSSSGRAVAGELFF.

The chain uses TRBV11-2 and TRBJ2-5; 8 bases are shared with TRBD1. This CDR3 comprises 16 residues. CDR1 and CDR2 from the germline V gene are SGHAT and FQNNGV. Unmatched junction bases numbered 19, after V lost 5 bases and J lost 11 bases. The CDR3 sequence: CASSPPDRGSYNEQYF. The CDR3 DNA reads TGTGCCAGCAGCCCGCCCGACAGGGGTTCGTACAATGAGCAGTACTTC.

The rearrangement uses TRBV27 and TRBJ2-2; 7 nucleotides align to TRBD1. There are 14 residues in the CDR3. With V trimmed by 5 bases and J by 5 bases, 5 bases remained unmatched. Looked up from germline, CDR1 is MNHEY and CDR2 is SMNVEV (reference sequence). CDR3 bases: TGTGCCAGCAGTCCAGGGGGTCGGACCGGGGAGCTGTTTTTT. Translated, it gives CASSPGGRTGELFF.

Worth noting for this clonotype: This may arise from a read error, as a much more abundant clone is one base away. CDR3 nucleotide sequence: TGTGTCAGCAGCGTCAACTACGAGCAGTACTTC. Its protein product is CVSSVNYEQYF. V and J are TRBV28 and TRBJ2-7, with no clear D. There are 11 residues in the CDR3. CDR1 and CDR2 (germline): MDHEN, SYDVKM.

This clonotype was seen a handful of times. This chain uses TRBV7-8 with TRBJ2-6; TRBD2 matches at 7 bases. Trimming took 3 bases from V and 1 from J; bases not matched to a gene: 15. Germline V lookup: CDR1 SGHVS, CDR2 FQNEAQ. The CDR3 extends over 20 amino acids. CDR3 sequence (DNA): TGTGCCAGCAGCTTTAGCGGGTCCGGGACCCCTTTTTCTGGGGCCAACGTCCTGACTTTC. This sequence encodes CASSFSGSGTPFSGANVLTF.

This clonotype was detected only a few times. CDR3 in DNA: TGCAGTGCCCCTGGACAGGGCCAGACTCGCGGGAGAAACACCGGGGAGCTGTTTTTT. This gives the protein CSAPGQGQTRGRNTGELFF. The chain employs TRBV20-1 and TRBJ2-2, with D maybe TRBD1 (8 bases). CDR1 is DFQATT, CDR2 SNEGSKA, per germline (reference sequence). CDR3 length: 19 amino acids. Trimming took off 6 bases at V and 2 bases at J, with 28 bases between the two ends.

This clonotype was found many times. The chain employs TRBV5-1 and TRBJ2-1; D might be TRBD1 (5 bases). The germline V and J ends were trimmed by 1 base and 7 bases, with 18 bases remaining between them. This CDR3 is built from 16 residues. Germline CDR1 reads SGHRS; CDR2 reads YFSETQ. The CDR3 is CASSLFPGLRMNEQFF. The CDR3 coding sequence is TGCGCCAGCAGCTTGTTTCCAGGGCTCCGTATGAATGAGCAGTTCTTC.

This clonotype was recorded many times. The chain combines TRBV7-9 with TRBJ2-5; D gene uncertain. Germline-derived CDR1 and CDR2 are SEHNR and FQNEAQ (reference sequence). This CDR3 has 12 residues. Trimming left V 5 bases short and J 5 bases short, with 9 bases between. The CDR3 nucleotides read TGTGCCAGCAGCGAAGGGCGGGAGACCCAGTACTTC. The encoded protein is CASSEGRETQYF.

This chain connects TRBV6-5 to TRBJ2-7; D may be TRBD2 (5 bases). Germline CDR1 is MNHEY and CDR2 is SVGAGI. The CDR3 has 13 residues. Trimming cost V 2 bases and J 4 bases, with 9 bases left between them. Written as DNA, the CDR3 is TGTGCCAGCAGTTACCCCACTAGATACGAGCAGTACTTC. This encodes CASSYPTRYEQYF.

The chain has TRBV25-1 and TRBJ2-1; a possible D gene is TRBD1 (6 bases). CDR1 and CDR2 (germline): MGHDK, SYGVNS. This CDR3 spans 13 amino acids. V was cut by 7 bases and J by 9 bases, with 16 bases left in between. CDR3 nucleotides: TGTGCCAGCACCAGAACAGGGTGGGGTGAGCAGTTCTTC. Protein sequence: CASTRTGWGEQFF. The full variable domain, rest sourced from reference TRBV25-1 and TRBJ2-1, is EADIYQTPRYLVIGTGKKITLECSQTMGHDKMYWYQQDPGMELHLIHYSYGVNSTEKGDLSSESTVSRIRTEHFPLTLESARPSHTSQYLCASTRTGWGEQFFGPGTRLTVL.

The chain employs TRBV7-2 and TRBJ2-1; 8 bases line up with TRBD2. The CDR3 is made up of 15 amino acids. Germline assignment: CDR1 SGHTA and CDR2 FQGNSA. V gave up 0 bases and J gave up 4 bases; unmatched junction bases: 2. CDR3 nucleotide sequence: TGTGCCAGCAGCTTAGCTAGCGGGGAATACAATGAGCAGTTCTTC. This sequence encodes CASSLASGEYNEQFF.

This clonotype was detected ten times or more. The CDR3 loop is CASGVVNEQFF. The CDR3 coding sequence is TGTGCCAGTGGGGTCGTCAATGAGCAGTTCTTC. J is TRBJ2-1 and V is TRBV25-1; D gene unclear. Trimming stripped 9 bases from V and 6 bases from J, with 9 bases between. In germline, CDR1 is MGHDK, CDR2 SYGVNS. CDR3 length equals 11 residues. Full variable domain (rest looked up from reference TRBV25-1 and TRBJ2-1): EADIYQTPRYLVIGTGKKITLECSQTMGHDKMYWYQQDPGMELHLIHYSYGVNSTEKGDLSSESTVSRIRTEHFPLTLESARPSHTSQYLCASGVVNEQFFGPGTRLTVL.

This chain links TRBV11-3 with TRBJ2-7; 8 nucleotides match TRBD1. J lost 4 bases, V lost 0 bases, and 11 bases had no gene match. CDR1 is SGHNT, CDR2 YENEEA, per germline. CDR3 length: 17 residues. The CDR3 DNA reads as TGTGCCAGCAGCTTAGATGGGGGGACAGGAATTGGATACGAGCAGTACTTC. Residues: CASSLDGGTGIGYEQYF.

The chain couples TRBV2 to TRBJ2-5, with unresolved D. The ends were cut back, 6 bases at V and 3 bases at J, with 11 bases in the middle. This CDR3 contains 13 residues. Germline assignment: CDR1 SNHLY and CDR2 FYNNEI. CDR3 DNA: TGTGCCAGCAGGAGAGGAAGGGAAGAGACCCAGTACTTC. Protein product: CASRRGREETQYF.

CDR3: CASSPPLLAGNETQFF. The DNA of the CDR3 is TGTGCCAGCAGCCCCCCTCTTCTAGCGGGGAATGAGACCCAGTTCTTC. The chain joins TRBV6-6 to TRBJ2-1, with 9 bases that match TRBD2. V trimming: 6 bases; J trimming: 13 bases; junction bases outside the gene matches: 19. CDR3 length: 16 residues. The V gene's germline CDR1 is MNHNY and CDR2 SVGAGI (reference sequence).

This clonotype was counted ten times or more. The J gene is TRBJ2-7, the V gene TRBV2, with D hard to call. V was pared by 8 bases and J by 4 bases, with 9 bases between. The CDR3 length is 11 residues. Germline lookup yields CDR1 SNHLY and CDR2 FYNNEI. In DNA, the CDR3 is TGTGCCAGCTACTCCCAATACGAGCAGTACTTC. The encoded protein is CASYSQYEQYF.

The chain uses TRBV5-1 and TRBJ2-7; the D is unclear. Germline assignment: CDR1 SGHRS and CDR2 YFSETQ. The V end lost 4 bases, the J end lost 7 bases, and 27 bases lay between the germline ends. This CDR3 is built from 17 residues. The CDR3 here is CASSRWGQESSYNEQYF. DNA for the CDR3: TGCGCCAGCAGCCGGTGGGGTCAGGAGAGCTCCTACAATGAGCAGTACTTC.

This clonotype was detected a few times. The chain uses TRBV6-6 and TRBJ2-2; no definite D call. CDR3 length: 12 residues. V lost 7 bases, J lost 7 bases, and 10 bases lay in between. Germline V gene sequence: CDR1 MNHNY, CDR2 SVGAGI (reference sequence). The CDR3 DNA sequence: TGTGCCAGCACCCCCCAGAACGGGGAGCTGTTTTTT. Translation gives CASTPQNGELFF.

The sample holds many counts of this clonotype. The V gene is TRBV5-1, the J gene TRBJ2-1; D perhaps matches TRBD2 (6 bases). Germline loops: CDR1 SGHRS, CDR2 YFSETQ. The V end lost 3 bases, the J end lost 4 bases, and 11 bases lay between the germline ends. The CDR3 is made up of 14 amino acids. The DNA for the CDR3 is TGCGCCAGCAGCTCCGGGAGCGGATACAATGAGCAGTTCTTC. Its protein product is CASSSGSGYNEQFF.

This chain uses TRBV14 with TRBJ1-2, with D unresolved. Germline V gene sequence: CDR1 SGHDN, CDR2 FVKESK. V shed 6 bases and J shed 4 bases, with 15 bases lying between them. The CDR3 extends over 14 amino acids. Written as DNA, the CDR3 is TGTGCCAGCAGTCCTCTACAACTAGCCTATGGCTACACCTTC. Encoded protein: CASSPLQLAYGYTF.

The genes are TRBV4-1 and TRBJ2-7; D not certain. In germline, CDR1 is MGHRA, CDR2 YSYEKL. This CDR3 region has 15 residues. V was clipped by 0 bases and J by 2 bases, with 11 bases between them. The CDR3: CASSQDRLGPYEQYF. The CDR3 coding sequence is TGCGCCAGCAGCCAAGATCGACTCGGGCCCTACGAGCAGTACTTC.